The rows below give T cell receptor beta chains drawn from one sample of a study of high-grade serous ovarian cancer treatment subgroups. Measured with immunoSEQ multiplex PCR; TCRdb has only the in-frame clones, and not every one. The table records 4,500 to 5,000 clones, almost 70% of them present only once. Sequencing input: tumor tissue. The receptors derive from a human donor with high-grade serous ovarian cancer. The CDR3 runs from the conserved cysteine through the conserved F or W. Each record gives: J gene, D gene, V gene, clone size, CDR3 DNA, CDR3 protein. D genes are given only for firm matches. Clone size is stated in some rows and not others, as once, few, many or a class when expanded.

TRBJ1-1 | NA | TRBV6-5 | NA | TGTGCCAGCAGTTACTCTGGCAGGATGAACACTGAAGCTTTCTTT | CASSYSGRMNTEAFF
TRBJ1-1 | NA | TRBV2 | NA | TGTGCCAGCAGCCTCGAGCTGAGGGTAAAGGGGAACACTGAAGCTTTCTTT | CASSLELRVKGNTEAFF
TRBJ1-5 | NA | TRBV9 | few | TGTGCCAGCAGCCCGGACAGTAATAGCAATCAGCCCCAGCATTTT | CASSPDSNSNQPQHF
TRBJ2-6 | NA | TRBV5-1 | NA | TGCGCCAGCAGCTTGACAGCGTCTGGGGCCAACGTCCTGACTTTC | CASSLTASGANVLTF
TRBJ1-1 | NA | TRBV25-1 | NA | TGTGCCAGCAGTGCCACAGGCTGGGAGGCCCCCACTGAAGCTTTCTTT | CASSATGWEAPTEAFF
TRBJ1-2 | NA | TRBV4-3 | NA | TGCGCCAGCAGCCAAGGAGGCGGGGGGGACTATGGCTACACCTTC | CASSQGGGGDYGYTF
TRBJ1-6 | TRBD1 | TRBV18 | NA | TGTGCCAGCTCACCTCCGAGGCCGTTGGGACAGGGCGGCCTCCACTTT | CASSPPRPLGQGGLHF
TRBJ2-2 | NA | TRBV15 | NA | TGTGCCACCAGCAGAGATTACGGCGAAAAAAACACCGGGGAGCTGTTTTTT | CATSRDYGEKNTGELFF
TRBJ2-1 | NA | TRBV6-6 | NA | TGTGCAACAGGGTTCAATGAGCAGTTCTTC | CATGFNEQFF
TRBJ1-4 | NA | TRBV11-2 | NA | TGTGCCAGCAGCAGGACCGTGAATGAAAAACTGTTTTTT | CASSRTVNEKLFF
TRBJ1-5 | NA | TRBV7-9 | NA | TGTGCCAGCAGCTTAACGCAGAGCAATCAGCCCCAGCATTTT | CASSLTQSNQPQHF
TRBJ2-1 | TRBD1 | TRBV5-1 | NA | TGCGCCAGCAGCCTCCGACAGGGGACCTACAATGAGCAGTTCTTC | CASSLRQGTYNEQFF
TRBJ2-5 | NA | TRBV4-3 | NA | TGCGCCAGCAGCCCTTCTGCCTTTGTTAAGTCTTTTTCCCCAAGATGGACCCAGTACTTC | CASSPSAFVKSFSPRWTQYF
TRBJ2-1 | TRBD2 | TRBV19 | once | TGTGCCAGTAGTATAGCGAGCGGGGAATACAATGAGCAGTTCTTC | CASSIASGEYNEQFF
TRBJ2-1 | TRBD2 | TRBV10-3 | once | TGTGCCATTAGCGGGGGATACAATGAGCAGTTCTTC | CAISGGYNEQFF
TRBJ2-3 | NA | TRBV4-3 | NA | TGCGCCAGCAGCCAAGAGCAGGGCGATACGCAGTATTTT | CASSQEQGDTQYF
TRBJ2-1 | NA | TRBV7-8 | NA | TGTGCCAGCAGCTATGGCAGCCACAATGAGCAGTTCTTC | CASSYGSHNEQFF
TRBJ1-5 | NA | TRBV2 | NA | TGTGCCAGCAGGTCCAGGACAGACGGAAATCAGCCCCAGCATTTT | CASRSRTDGNQPQHF
TRBJ1-1 | NA | TRBV19 | NA | TGTGCCAGTAGTATAGGGGGGGGGCACAAAATGAACACTGAAGCTTTCTTT | CASSIGGGHKMNTEAFF
TRBJ1-1 | TRBD1 | TRBV6-5 | NA | TGTGCCAGCAGTGTAGGACAGGGGGATGGCACTGAAGCTTTCTTT | CASSVGQGDGTEAFF
TRBJ1-1 | NA | TRBV30 | medium-sized | TGTGCCTGGAGTGTGGCAGGGACTTTGTGGGTAGCTTTCTTT | CAWSVAGTLWVAFF
TRBJ1-2 | TRBD1 | TRBV2 | NA | TGTGCCAGCAGCGCGGACAGGGGAGGTTTGTATGGCTACACCTTC | CASSADRGGLYGYTF
TRBJ1-1 | NA | TRBV9 | few | TGTGCCAGCAGCGTAGACACTTTGAACACTGAAGCTTTCTTT | CASSVDTLNTEAFF
TRBJ1-5 | NA | TRBV7-9 | large | TGTGCCAGCAGCTTACAGGGCAATCAGCCCCAGCATTTT | CASSLQGNQPQHF
TRBJ1-2 | NA | TRBV7-8 | NA | TGTGCCAGCAGCTTCGACAGCTATGGCTACACCTTC | CASSFDSYGYTF
TRBJ2-1 | NA | TRBV4-2 | NA | TGTGCCAGCAGCCACTACAATGAGCAGTTCTTC | CASSHYNEQFF
TRBJ2-1 | NA | TRBV7-9 | NA | TGTGCCAGCAGCTTAAATCGGAACAGGGACAATGAGCAGTTCTTC | CASSLNRNRDNEQFF
TRBJ2-3 | NA | TRBV7-3 | once | TGTGCCAGCAGCTTAGGGGACACAAGCACAGATACGCAGTATTTT | CASSLGDTSTDTQYF
TRBJ1-1 | NA | TRBV2 | NA | TGTGCGAGCAACCTGTTCTTGAACACTGAAGCTTTCTTT | CASNLFLNTEAFF
TRBJ1-2 | NA | TRBV9 | NA | TGTGCCAGCAGATTACCCCATGACTATGGCTACACCTTC | CASRLPHDYGYTF
TRBJ1-4 | NA | TRBV15 | NA | TGTGCCACCAGCAAAGGCCGGTCGGATGAAAAACTGTTTTTT | CATSKGRSDEKLFF
TRBJ1-3 | TRBD1 | TRBV7-6 | few | TGTGCCAGCAGCTTCCTGACAGGGACCTCTGGAAACACCATATATTTT | CASSFLTGTSGNTIYF
TRBJ2-3 | NA | TRBV2 | NA | TGTGCCAGCAGAGCATTAGATACGCAGTATTTT | CASRALDTQYF
TRBJ1-5 | TRBD1 | TRBV7-6 | NA | TGTGCCAGCAGCTTAGGGGGGGACAGGTCTAATCAGCCCCAGCATTTT | CASSLGGDRSNQPQHF
TRBJ2-3 | NA | TRBV29-1 | NA | TGCAGCGTACGACTGAAGACTAGCACAGATACGCAGTATTTT | CSVRLKTSTDTQYF
TRBJ1-2 | NA | TRBV29-1 | NA | TGCAGCGTTGCGGACAGATCTAACTATGGCTACACCTTC | CSVADRSNYGYTF
TRBJ1-6 | NA | TRBV18 | NA | TGTGCCAGCTCTCCCCAAGGACAGCCTAATAATTCACCCCTCCACTTT | CASSPQGQPNNSPLHF
TRBJ1-1 | TRBD1 | TRBV15 | NA | TGTGCCACCAGCAGAGATAACAGGGGGCTTACTGAAGCTTTCTTT | CATSRDNRGLTEAFF
TRBJ2-5 | TRBD1 | TRBV27 | NA | TGTGCCAGCAGTTTATTCGGGACAGAACGGTTAGAGACCCAGTACTTC | CASSLFGTERLETQYF
TRBJ1-2 | TRBD1 | TRBV7-9 | few | TGTGCCAGCAGCTTTCTGGGACAGGGGCCCTCTTCCTATGGCTACACCTTC | CASSFLGQGPSSYGYTF
TRBJ1-1 | NA | TRBV7-9 | NA | TGTGCCAGCAGCCGCCCCGTGGGGGGGACTGAAGCTTTCTTT | CASSRPVGGTEAFF
TRBJ2-3 | TRBD2 | TRBV5-4 | NA | TGTGCCAGCAGCATTGGGACTAGCGGGGTGACAGATACGCAGTATTTT | CASSIGTSGVTDTQYF
TRBJ1-4 | NA | TRBV19 | NA | TGTGCCAGTAGTATGAGTGTCGTCTCAGGAGAAGACACTAATGAAAAACTGTTTTTT | CASSMSVVSGEDTNEKLFF
TRBJ1-6 | TRBD1 | TRBV28 | NA | TGTGCCAGCAGTCCTCCATGGGACAGGGAATCACCCCTCCACTTT | CASSPPWDRESPLHF
TRBJ2-3 | NA | TRBV4-3 | NA | TGCGCCAGCAGCCAAGAAGTGCTTGCCACAGATACGCAGTATTTT | CASSQEVLATDTQYF
TRBJ2-3 | TRBD2 | TRBV2 | NA | TGTGCCAGCAGGCGGGGGGATTGGGGCACAGATACGCAGTATTTT | CASRRGDWGTDTQYF
TRBJ2-6 | NA | TRBV15 | NA | TGTGCCACCAGCAGCCCTCCTTCCGGGGCCAACGTCCTGACTTTC | CATSSPPSGANVLTF
TRBJ2-6 | NA | TRBV6-1 | NA | TGTGCCAGCAGTGAGAGAGGGGGAAGGACTGGGGCCAACGTCCTGACTTTC | CASSERGGRTGANVLTF
TRBJ1-5 | TRBD1 | TRBV27 | NA | TGTGCCAGCAGTATGACAGGGGGACAGCCCCAGCATTTT | CASSMTGGQPQHF
TRBJ2-2 | NA | TRBV19 | few | TGTGCCAGTAGCATACGGCAGAGCTACGGGGAGCTGTTTTTT | CASSIRQSYGELFF
TRBJ1-1 | NA | TRBV13 | NA | TGTGCCAGCAGCTTATCTGGGGCGGAGGGCACTGAAGCTTTCTTT | CASSLSGAEGTEAFF
TRBJ2-7 | TRBD2 | TRBV7-8 | NA | TGTGCCAGCAGCGTCCGAACTAGCGGGGGACGCGAGCAGTACTTC | CASSVRTSGGREQYF
TRBJ1-4 | NA | TRBV15 | NA | TGTGCCACCAGCAGAAATAGAGAAAAACTGTTTTTT | CATSRNREKLFF